The clone carrying this TCR beta chain was seen a few times. Its antigen remains unknown. PCR was performed using 60 Vbeta and 13 Jbeta primers. Clones were read by immunoSEQ multiplex PCR, and TCRdb kept only the in-frame ones, dropping some. The sample contains 150,000 to 200,000 clones, 79% of which appear only once. This specimen belongs to a study of cytomegalovirus exposure and HLA in healthy donors. Study outcomes and limitations: As a later analysis revealed, the rate of TCR association differed by HLA locus, with DRB1 most and HLA-C fewest. Highly shared sequence variants in one cluster were likely a sequencing artifact. For most subjects, TCR beta sequences were reported to predict HLA-A and HLA-B alleles with accuracy.

The CDR3 is 15 residues long. The germline V gene encodes CDR1 LGHNA and CDR2 YNFKEQ. The V and J ends lost 0 bases and 4 bases respectively, with 9 bases between them. The rearrangement links TRBV4-2 to TRBJ2-2, with D hard to call. The TCR originated in a woman aged 45 to 65 in good health and CMV-seronegative. Material: PBMCs. The CDR3 nucleotides read TGTGCCAGCAGCCAAGAGGCTTCTGGCACCGGGGAGCTGTTTTTT. Residues: CASSQEASGTGELFF.